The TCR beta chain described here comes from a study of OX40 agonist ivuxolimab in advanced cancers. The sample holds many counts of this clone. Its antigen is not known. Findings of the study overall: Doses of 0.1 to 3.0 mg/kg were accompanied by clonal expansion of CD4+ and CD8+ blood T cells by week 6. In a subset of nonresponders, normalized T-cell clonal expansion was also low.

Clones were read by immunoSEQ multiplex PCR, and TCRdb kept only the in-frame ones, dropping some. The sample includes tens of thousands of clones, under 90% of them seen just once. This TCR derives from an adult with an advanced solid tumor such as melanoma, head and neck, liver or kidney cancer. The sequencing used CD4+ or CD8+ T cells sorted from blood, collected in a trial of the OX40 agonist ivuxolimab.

CDR3 protein: CASRTTRDRVETQYF. CDR3 DNA: TGTGCCAGCAGAACCACCCGGGACAGGGTAGAGACCCAGTACTTC. The chain has TRBV27 and TRBJ2-5; 9 positions agree with TRBD1. Germline V lookup: CDR1 MNHEY, CDR2 SMNVEV (reference sequence). J lost 4 bases, V lost 6 bases, and 9 bases had no gene match. The CDR3 totals 15 residues.